This TCR beta chain was recovered during a study of T cell repertoires in cytomegalovirus infection. At the level of the study: Public TCR beta signatures provided an indication of both CMV infection and a matching HLA type. Study-wide findings and caveats: Dominating the ex vivo response were TCR beta clonotypes that were CMV-specific and HLA-C-restricted.

With respect to this clonotype: Its antigen is undetermined.

The CDR3 covers 13 residues. The V end was cut by 2 bases, the J end by 6 bases, with 8 bases between. Germline V CDR1 and CDR2: SGHDN, FVKESK. MiXCR, run by TCRdb on the reads, gives a single entry per CDR3 protein. The sample yields 600,000 to 800,000 distinct CDR3 sequences, roughly 26% seen once. The receptor was isolated from a human donor in good health (CMV status not recorded). Some clones in this sample may be carry-over from other donors' samples. The sequencing input was CD8+ T cells from PBMCs. The chain joins TRBV14 to TRBJ2-1; tentatively, D is TRBD1 or TRBD2 (5 bases each). For the CDR3, the DNA is TGTGCCAGCAGCCAATGGGGGTCCAATGAGCAGTTCTTC. Protein sequence: CASSQWGSNEQFF.